The 7 T cell receptor beta chains below all came from one sample that was sequenced in a study of T cells in Graves' hyperthyroidism and ophthalmopathy. Amplified TCR beta CDR3 regions derived from RNA transcripts. The study used the HTBI primer set for a first-round RT-PCR of the TCR CDR3. One entry per CDR3 protein, called by TCRdb with MiXCR from the multiplex PCR reads. This table holds about 380,000 distinct CDR3 sequences, about 14% found once. Sequenced material: blood. The receptors here all came from a man aged 25 to 45 with Graves' hyperthyroidism that later progressed to Graves' ophthalmopathy.

This clonotype has a handful of counts. The chain joins TRBV7-9 to TRBJ2-7; D is uncertain. This CDR3 region has 16 residues. Germline assignment: CDR1 SEHNR and CDR2 FQNEAQ (reference sequence). The V end lost 2 bases, the J end lost 0 bases, and 14 bases lay between the germline ends. The CDR3: CASSLYDGGFSYEQYF. The CDR3 coding sequence is TGTGCCAGCAGCTTATATGATGGCGGCTTCTCCTACGAGCAGTACTTC.

The chain couples TRBV30 to TRBJ2-5; tentative D call: TRBD1 (5 bases). In germline, CDR1 is GTSNPN, CDR2 SVGIG (reference sequence). The CDR3 covers 14 residues. Trimming removed 1 base from V and 5 bases from J, with 14 bases in between. CDR3 protein: CAWSGSGMGETQYF. The CDR3 DNA sequence: TGTGCCTGGAGTGGGTCAGGGATGGGGGAGACCCAGTACTTC. Based on the CDR3 plus reference TRBV30 and TRBJ2-5, the full variable domain is SQTIHQWPATLVQPVGSPLSLECTVEGTSNPNLYWYRQAAGRGLQLLFYSVGIGQISSEVPQNLSASRPQDRQFILSSKKLLLSDSGFYLCAWSGSGMGETQYFGPGTRLLVL.

The J gene is TRBJ2-7, the V gene TRBV7-9; TRBD2 might be the D (5 bases). Germline loops: CDR1 SEHNR, CDR2 FQNEAQ (reference sequence). Trimming stripped 7 bases from V and 4 bases from J, with 5 bases between. This CDR3 region has 10 residues. CDR3 region: CASTGYEQYF. For the CDR3, the DNA is TGTGCCAGCACGGGGTACGAGCAGTACTTC.

The chain has TRBV10-3 and TRBJ2-2; D unclear. Germline V lookup: CDR1 ENHRY, CDR2 SYGVKD. This CDR3 has 14 amino acids. The ends were cut back, 2 bases at V and 6 bases at J, with 10 bases in the middle. CDR3 protein: CAISEDQLPGELFF. Written as DNA, the CDR3 is TGTGCCATCAGTGAGGACCAACTACCCGGGGAGCTGTTTTTT.

In this sample, this clonotype turned up many times. The V call is TRBV9, the J call TRBJ2-1; 7 bases line up with TRBD2. CDR1 is SGDLS and CDR2 is YYNGEE in the germline V gene. The CDR3 has 15 amino acids. With V trimmed by 7 bases and J by 4 bases, 11 bases remained unmatched. The CDR3 protein is CASGGGSQAYNEQFF. CDR3 bases: TGTGCCAGCGGGGGGGGGTCACAGGCTTACAATGAGCAGTTCTTC.

This chain uses TRBV7-9 with TRBJ2-3; tentatively, D is TRBD2 (7 bases). Germline V gene sequence: CDR1 SEHNR, CDR2 FQNEAQ (reference sequence). This CDR3 has 16 residues. V was shortened by 2 bases and J by 2 bases, with 14 bases between the two germline ends. CDR3: CASSLWGGPPTDTQYF. The CDR3 nucleotides are TGTGCCAGCAGCTTATGGGGGGGCCCCCCCACAGATACGCAGTATTTT.

This clonotype was counted a few times. This chain joins TRBV9 and TRBJ1-1, with a tentative D call TRBD1 (6 bases). Trimming took 3 bases from V and 5 from J, leaving 17 bases between them. There are 15 residues in the CDR3. Germline CDR1 and CDR2: SGDLS and YYNGEE. The DNA for the CDR3 is TGTGCCAGCAGCGACCCACAGGGACGGGGGACTGAAGCTTTCTTT. Translating it yields CASSDPQGRGTEAFF.